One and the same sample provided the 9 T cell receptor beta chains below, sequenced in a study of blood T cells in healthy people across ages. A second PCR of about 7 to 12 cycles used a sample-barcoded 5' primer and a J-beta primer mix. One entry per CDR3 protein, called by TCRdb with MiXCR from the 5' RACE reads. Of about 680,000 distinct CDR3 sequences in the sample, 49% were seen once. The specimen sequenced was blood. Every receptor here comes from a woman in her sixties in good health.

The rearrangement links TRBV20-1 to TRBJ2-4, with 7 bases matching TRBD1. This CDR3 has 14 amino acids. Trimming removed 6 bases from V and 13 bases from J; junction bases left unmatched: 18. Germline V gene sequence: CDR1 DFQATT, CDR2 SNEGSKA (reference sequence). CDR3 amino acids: CSAKTGATANGQYF. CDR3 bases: TGCAGTGCAAAAACAGGGGCGACCGCCAACGGGCAGTACTTC.

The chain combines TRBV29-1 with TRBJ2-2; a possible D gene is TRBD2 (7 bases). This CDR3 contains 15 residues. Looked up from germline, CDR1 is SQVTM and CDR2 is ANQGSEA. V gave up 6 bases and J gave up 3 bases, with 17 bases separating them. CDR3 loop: CSVPFGGPDTGELFF. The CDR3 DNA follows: TGCAGCGTACCGTTCGGGGGGCCAGACACCGGGGAGCTGTTTTTT.

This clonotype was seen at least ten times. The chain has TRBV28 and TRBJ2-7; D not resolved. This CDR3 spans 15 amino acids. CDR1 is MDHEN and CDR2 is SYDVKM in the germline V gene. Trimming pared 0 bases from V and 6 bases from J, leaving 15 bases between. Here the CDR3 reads CASSLWGDQKGEQYF. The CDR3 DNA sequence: TGTGCCAGCAGTTTATGGGGCGATCAAAAGGGCGAGCAGTACTTC.

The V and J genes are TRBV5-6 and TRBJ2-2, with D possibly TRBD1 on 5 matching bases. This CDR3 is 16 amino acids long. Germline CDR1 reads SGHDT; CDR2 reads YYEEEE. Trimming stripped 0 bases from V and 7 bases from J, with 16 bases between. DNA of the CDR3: TGTGCCAGCAGCTTGGTGTATCGGACAAGGATCGGGGAGCTGTTTTTT. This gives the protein CASSLVYRTRIGELFF. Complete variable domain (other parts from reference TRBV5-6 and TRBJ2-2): DAGVTQSPTHLIKTRGQQVTLRCSPKSGHDTVSWYQQALGQGPQFIFQYYEEEERQRGNFPDRFSGHQFPNYSSELNVNALLLGDSALYLCASSLVYRTRIGELFFGEGSRLTVL.

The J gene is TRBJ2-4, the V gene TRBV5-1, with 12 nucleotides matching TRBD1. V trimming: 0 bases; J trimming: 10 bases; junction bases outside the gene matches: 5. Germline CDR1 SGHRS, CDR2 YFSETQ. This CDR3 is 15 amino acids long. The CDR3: CASSLEGQGAGIQYF. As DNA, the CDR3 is TGCGCCAGCAGCTTGGAGGGACAGGGGGCAGGAATTCAGTACTTC.

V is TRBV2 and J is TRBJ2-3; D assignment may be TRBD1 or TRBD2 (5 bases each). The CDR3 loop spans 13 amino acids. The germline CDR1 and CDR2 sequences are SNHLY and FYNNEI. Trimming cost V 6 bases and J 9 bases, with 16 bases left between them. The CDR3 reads CASSPTQGETQYF. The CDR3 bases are TGTGCCAGCAGCCCCACCCAGGGAGAGACGCAGTATTTT.

The CDR3 is CASSQGQIYGYTF. As DNA, the CDR3 is TGTGCCAGCAGCCAAGGACAGATCTATGGCTACACCTTC. V and J are TRBV14 and TRBJ1-2, with D tentatively TRBD1 (5 bases). The germline V and J ends were trimmed by 1 base and 4 bases, with 7 bases remaining between them. The CDR3 loop spans 13 amino acids. From germline, CDR1 is SGHDN and CDR2 FVKESK. Full variable domain (rest looked up from reference TRBV14 and TRBJ1-2): EAGVTQFPSHSVIEKGQTVTLRCDPISGHDNLYWYRRVMGKEIKFLLHFVKESKQDESGMPNNRFLAERTGGTYSTLKVQPAELEDSGVYFCASSQGQIYGYTFGSGTRLTVV.

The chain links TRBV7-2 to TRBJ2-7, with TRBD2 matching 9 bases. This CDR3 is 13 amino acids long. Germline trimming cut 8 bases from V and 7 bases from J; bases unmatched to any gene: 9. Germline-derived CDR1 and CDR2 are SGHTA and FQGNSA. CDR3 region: CASRVAGAQEQYF. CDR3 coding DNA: TGTGCCAGCCGAGTAGCGGGAGCGCAGGAGCAGTACTTC. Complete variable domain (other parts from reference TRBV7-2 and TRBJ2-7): GAGVSQSPSNKVTEKGKDVELRCDPISGHTALYWYRQSLGQGLEFLIYFQGNSAPDKSGLPSDRFSAERTGGSVSTLTIQRTQQEDSAVYLCASRVAGAQEQYFGPGTRLTVT.

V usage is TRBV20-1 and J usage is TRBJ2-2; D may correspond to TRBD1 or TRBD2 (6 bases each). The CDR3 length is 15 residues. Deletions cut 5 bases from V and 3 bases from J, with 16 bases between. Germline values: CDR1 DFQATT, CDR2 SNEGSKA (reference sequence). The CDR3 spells CSAGYGGGDTGELFF. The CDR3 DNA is TGCAGTGCTGGTTACGGGGGCGGCGACACCGGGGAGCTGTTTTTT.